These 24 T cell receptor beta chains came from one sample sequenced in a study of blood T cell repertoires in COVID-19. The method was immunoSEQ multiplex PCR; TCRdb's version includes in-frame clones alone and lacks a portion of them. In the table there are approximately 70,000 clones, under 85% of which are singletons. Sequencing was performed on peripheral blood. The receptors stem from a woman between 45 and 60 years old with acute or convalescent COVID-19.

The chain carries TRBV5-6 and TRBJ2-1, with 8 bases matching TRBD2. The CDR3 consists of 17 residues. Trimming at V came to 3 bases and at J to 10 bases, leaving 18 bases not matched to a gene. The germline gives CDR1 SGHDT, CDR2 YYEEEE. The chain's CDR3 is CASSWREVGALALEQFF. CDR3 bases: TGTGCCAGCAGCTGGCGGGAGGTGGGGGCCCTCGCGTTAGAGCAGTTCTTC.

The genes are TRBV3-1 (or the pseudogene TRBV3-2) and TRBJ2-3; 8 bases match TRBD2. The CDR3 has 19 amino acids. J lost 2 bases, V lost 0 bases, and 13 bases had no gene match. Per germline, CDR1 LGHDT and CDR2 YNNKEL (reference sequence). This CDR3 reads CASSQEPVRASGYTDTQYF. DNA for the CDR3: TGTGCCAGCAGCCAAGAACCCGTTCGGGCTAGCGGGTACACAGATACGCAGTATTTT.

The chain is built from TRBV3-1 (or the pseudogene TRBV3-2) and TRBJ1-5, with TRBD1 matching over 9 bases. CDR3 length equals 17 residues. Germline lookup yields CDR1 LGHDT and CDR2 YNNKEL (reference sequence). After removal of 4 bases from V and 2 bases from J, the junction contained 9 bases not matched to a gene. For the CDR3, the DNA is TGTGCCAGCAGCCGGTCGACAGGGGGAGGTGGCAATCAGCCCCAGCATTTT. This sequence encodes CASSRSTGGGGNQPQHF.

The rearrangement joins TRBV3-1 (or the pseudogene TRBV3-2) to TRBJ2-1; weak D call: TRBD2 (6 bases). CDR1 LGHDT and CDR2 YNNKEL come from the germline V gene (reference sequence). Trimming took 7 bases from V and 0 from J, leaving 16 bases between them. The CDR3 has 16 amino acids. CDR3 DNA sequence: TGTGCCAGCAAATCTAGCGTCCTGAGCTCCTACAATGAGCAGTTCTTC. Translated: CASKSSVLSSYNEQFF.

The genes are TRBV3-1 (or the pseudogene TRBV3-2) and TRBJ1-2; D is ambiguous. This CDR3 has 14 amino acids. Germline V gene lookup returns CDR1 LGHDT and CDR2 YNNKEL (reference sequence). V dropped 0 bases and J dropped 6 bases, with 11 bases sitting between them. CDR3 region: CASSQDRASDGYTF. As DNA, the CDR3 is TGTGCCAGCAGCCAAGATCGCGCCTCTGATGGCTACACCTTC.

This clone has a handful of counts. In nucleotides, the CDR3 is TGTGCCAGCAGGCGGTGCGACAGTGAACACTCTGGAAACACCATATATTTT. It codes for CASRRCDSEHSGNTIYF. The gene calls are TRBV6-4 and TRBJ1-3, with D possibly TRBD1 on 5 matching bases. Germline CDR1 MRHNA, CDR2 SNTAGT. The CDR3 is 17 amino acids. Trimming removed 6 bases at V and 0 bases at J, with 18 bases between.

The rearrangement uses TRBV6-5 and TRBJ1-1; D call uncertain. The V and J ends lost 8 bases and 7 bases respectively, with 14 bases between them. Germline V lookup: CDR1 MNHEY, CDR2 SVGAGI. The CDR3 has 12 amino acids. CDR3 sequence reads: CASRHWPFEAFF. The CDR3 coding sequence is TGTGCCAGCCGACATTGGCCCTTTGAAGCTTTCTTT.

J is TRBJ2-5 and V is TRBV19; tentatively, D is TRBD1 (6 bases). The CDR3 loop spans 14 amino acids. Looked up from germline, CDR1 is LNHDA and CDR2 is SQIVND (reference sequence). Trimming took off 7 bases at V and 1 base at J, with 13 bases between the two ends. Here the CDR3 DNA reads TGTGCCAGTAAGCCCGGGACAACCCAAGAGACCCAGTACTTC. This translates into CASKPGTTQETQYF.

This clone showed up just a few times. The junction and the germline gene differ at one end; a read error may be behind it. The chain links TRBV5-6 to TRBJ1-6; D gene unclear. Looked up from germline, CDR1 is SGHDT and CDR2 is YYEEEE. The CDR3 contains 16 residues. The CDR3 DNA reads TGTGCCAGCAGCTTGCCGGAAGGTAGCTATCATTCACCCCTCCACTTT. Translation gives CASSLPEGSYHSPLHF.

The J gene is TRBJ1-2, the V gene TRBV7-9; D is unclear. V lost 7 bases to trimming and J lost 8 bases, with 14 bases between them. Germline-derived CDR1 and CDR2 are SEHNR and FQNEAQ (reference sequence). This CDR3 is 12 amino acids long. The CDR3 DNA follows: TGTGCCAGCACCCAAACTGTAGAGGGCTACACCTTC. Residues: CASTQTVEGYTF.

The CDR3 sequence: CSAGQGYEQYF. The CDR3, as DNA: TGCAGTGCTGGACAGGGGTACGAGCAGTACTTC. The V call is TRBV20-1, the J call TRBJ2-7, with 9 bases matching TRBD1. Germline assignment: CDR1 DFQATT and CDR2 SNEGSKA (reference sequence). The CDR3 consists of 11 residues. V shed 5 bases and J 4 bases; nucleotides not matched to a gene: 0.

This clone was recorded once. The chain links TRBV11-2 to TRBJ2-3; TRBD2 aligns across 10 bases. V lost 1 base to trimming and J lost 2 bases; unmatched junction nucleotides: 9. Looked up from germline, CDR1 is SGHAT and CDR2 is FQNNGV. The CDR3 loop spans 18 amino acids. DNA of the CDR3: TGTGCCAGCAGCTTAGGTTTTTCTAGCGGGGGCAACACAGATACGCAGTATTTT. It translates to CASSLGFSSGGNTDTQYF.

The chain is built from TRBV7-9 and TRBJ1-1, with D possibly TRBD1 on 6 matching bases. CDR3 length: 15 amino acids. Between the trimmed V and J ends, which lost 5 bases and 5 bases, there was a span of 18 bases. CDR1 and CDR2 from the germline V gene are SEHNR and FQNEAQ (reference sequence). CDR3 bases: TGTGCCAGCAGCCCCTACGGGGGGCGGTGGACTGAAGCTTTCTTT. Protein: CASSPYGGRWTEAFF.

This clone was counted only a few times. This chain joins TRBV7-8 and TRBJ1-3; the match to TRBD1 covers 7 bases. This CDR3 is 14 amino acids long. Trimming at V came to 5 bases and at J to 4 bases, leaving 5 bases not matched to a gene. CDR1 is SGHVS, CDR2 FQNEAQ, per germline. The CDR3 region has the DNA TGTGCCAGCAGCCAGACAGGGTCCGGAAACACCATATATTTT. Translating gives CASSQTGSGNTIYF.

V is TRBV4-1 and J is TRBJ2-2; 9 nucleotides line up with TRBD2. Trimming removed 4 bases from V and 2 bases from J; junction bases left unmatched: 5. The CDR3 length is 16 residues. Germline CDR1 is MGHRA and CDR2 is YSYEKL. CDR3 coding DNA: TGCGCCAGCAGCCTACTTAGCGGGAGAAACACCGGGGAGCTGTTTTTT. This gives the protein CASSLLSGRNTGELFF.

V is TRBV6-1 and J is TRBJ2-2; 11 positions match TRBD2. Germline V gene lookup returns CDR1 MNHNS and CDR2 SASEGT. With V trimmed by 1 base and J by 5 bases, 6 bases remained unmatched. CDR3 length: 17 amino acids. The CDR3 DNA follows: TGTGCCAGCAGTGAAGGTAGCGGGAGGGTCGGGACCGGGGAGCTGTTTTTT. Protein sequence: CASSEGSGRVGTGELFF.

This rearrangement joins TRBV24-1 to TRBJ2-2; weak D call: TRBD1 (6 bases). Trimming cost V 7 bases and J 0 bases, with 11 bases left between them. The CDR3 is 15 residues long. Germline lookup yields CDR1 KGHDR and CDR2 SFDVKD. CDR3 DNA sequence: TGTGCCACCAGCAGGGGTCCCGCGAACACCGGGGAGCTGTTTTTT. It is translated as CATSRGPANTGELFF.

The chain employs TRBV20-1 and TRBJ1-5; D remains unclear. Per the germline V gene, CDR1 is DFQATT and CDR2 is SNEGSKA (reference sequence). V shed 6 bases and J shed 4 bases, with 13 bases lying between them. The CDR3 has 13 amino acids. Written as DNA, the CDR3 is TGCAGTGCGAGTGACGGTCCGAATCAGCCCCAGCATTTT. This codes for CSASDGPNQPQHF.

The gene calls are TRBV30 and TRBJ2-6; 8 bases map to TRBD1. Per the germline V gene, CDR1 is GTSNPN and CDR2 is SVGIG (reference sequence). The CDR3 is 18 residues long. The V and J ends lost 0 bases and 1 base, in that order; junction bases with no gene match: 8. DNA of the CDR3: TGTGCCTGGAGTGTACTGGGGACAGGTCCTTCTGGGGCCAACGTCCTGACTTTC. The encoded protein is CAWSVLGTGPSGANVLTF.

CDR3 amino acids: CASSLSLVYGYTF. The CDR3 region has the DNA TGTGCCAGCAGCTTGTCTCTTGTTTATGGCTACACCTTC. The V and J genes are TRBV5-5 and TRBJ1-2; no firm D call. CDR1 SGHKS and CDR2 YYEKEE come from the germline V gene (reference sequence). V lost 1 base to trimming and J lost 5 bases, with 9 bases between them. CDR3 length: 13 residues.

This clone occurred once. The chain has TRBV2 and TRBJ1-2; the D gene is possibly TRBD1 (5 bases). This CDR3 comprises 13 residues. Germline V gene data show CDR1 as SNHLY and CDR2 as FYNNEI. Trimming pared 5 bases from V and 2 bases from J, leaving 9 bases between. The CDR3 nucleotides are TGTGCCAGCAGTAGGACAATCAACTATGGCTACACCTTC. This encodes CASSRTINYGYTF.

This clone came up a few times. V and J are TRBV6-2 or TRBV6-3 and TRBJ1-5, with D hard to call. Germline V gene sequence: CDR1 MNHEY, CDR2 SVGEGT. V was pared by 6 bases and J by 1 base, with 10 bases between. The CDR3 spans 14 residues. CDR3 DNA sequence: TGTGCCAGCAGCGACGGAGGAAGCAATCAGCCCCAGCATTTT. Translating it yields CASSDGGSNQPQHF.

This clone came up a few times. CDR3 nucleotides: TGTGCCAGCTCACCGAGCGGGGTCGCCTACGAGCAGTACTTC. This encodes CASSPSGVAYEQYF. This sequence joins TRBV18 and TRBJ2-7, with 7 bases matching TRBD2. Germline V gene data show CDR1 as KGHSH and CDR2 as LQKENI. J was trimmed by 2 bases and V by 3 bases; bases with no gene match: 4. This CDR3 region has 14 residues.

The rearrangement uses TRBV7-2 and TRBJ1-1; D uncertain. V was clipped by 3 bases and J by 4 bases, with 9 bases between them. CDR1 is SGHTA and CDR2 is FQGNSA in the germline V gene. The CDR3 has 13 residues. CDR3 in amino acids: CASSFSGSTEAFF. DNA for the CDR3: TGTGCCAGCAGCTTCTCCGGGAGCACTGAAGCTTTCTTT.